A single sample gave rise to the 15 T cell receptor beta chains below, sequenced in a study of regulatory T cells in long-lasting Graves disease. The authors built TCR beta libraries using iRepertoire HTBI primers and Arm-PCR of CDR3 regions. TCRdb analysed the multiplex PCR reads with MiXCR anew, one entry per CDR3 protein. This table holds 360,000 or so distinct CDR3 sequences, around 15% found once. Time point reported: newly diagnosed GD, antithyroid drugs for less than 3 months. Generation of the TCR library employed RNA extracted from PBMCs. These data were also reused for a study on T cells in Graves' hyperthyroidism and ophthalmopathy.

Sample: peripheral blood mononuclear cells (PBMCs), taken at new diagnosis, from a patient treated with antithyroid drugs. These receptor sequences come from a man aged 35 to 55 with Graves disease.

In its sample, this clonotype was seen many times. The V gene is TRBV28, the J gene TRBJ1-3; D is unclear. CDR3 length: 16 residues. Trimming pared 2 bases from V and 0 bases from J, leaving 11 bases between. Germline V lookup: CDR1 MDHEN, CDR2 SYDVKM. The CDR3 protein is CASSLIGVSSGNTIYF. The CDR3, as DNA: TGTGCCAGCAGTTTAATTGGGGTCAGCTCTGGAAACACCATATATTTT.

This clonotype was counted ten times or more. The chain employs TRBV28 and TRBJ2-1, with D hard to call. The germline V gene has CDR1 MDHEN and CDR2 SYDVKM. The CDR3 totals 11 residues. Trimming took 4 bases from V and 9 from J, leaving 7 bases between them. CDR3 DNA: TGTGCCAGCAGTTCCTCCTGTGAGCAGTTCTTC. Its translation is CASSSSCEQFF.

Concerning this clonotype itself: Since a far larger clone is one base different, this is likely a read error. This chain's CDR3 is CASSPPRGRGSNEQFF. The CDR3 bases are TGTGCCAGCAGTCCCCCCCGGGGCAGGGGCTCAAATGAGCAGTTCTTC. V usage is TRBV7-2 and J usage is TRBJ2-1; D is possibly TRBD1 (6 bases). V lost 6 bases and J 7 bases, leaving 22 bases between the germline ends. In germline, CDR1 is SGHTA, CDR2 FQGNSA. The CDR3 extends over 16 amino acids.

Only a few counts were recorded for this clonotype. The J gene is TRBJ1-5, the V gene TRBV6-2 or TRBV6-3; the D is unclear. The germline V gene has CDR1 MNHEY and CDR2 SVGEGT. V was pared by 6 bases and J by 3 bases, with 6 bases between. The CDR3 length is 12 residues. The CDR3, as DNA: TGTGCCAGCAGCGACCCCAATCAGCCCCAGCATTTT. Its protein product is CASSDPNQPQHF.

This clonotype was observed at least ten times. The J gene is TRBJ2-3, the V gene TRBV7-3; 7 bases match TRBD1. Germline CDR1 SGHTA, CDR2 FQGTGA. There are 15 residues in the CDR3. With 2 bases clipped from V and 6 bases from J, the junction kept 8 bases outside the gene matches. The CDR3 coding sequence is TGTGCCAGCAGCTTAGGGATAGGGGGCTCGGATACGCAGTATTTT. It specifies CASSLGIGGSDTQYF.

This clonotype was counted between two and nine times. V and J are TRBV9 and TRBJ1-1; a possible D gene is TRBD1 (5 bases). V lost 1 base and J lost 3, with 13 bases in between. The CDR3 is made up of 15 amino acids. Germline CDR1 is SGDLS and CDR2 is YYNGEE. In DNA form, the CDR3 reads TGTGCCAGCAGCGTACGACTAGCGGGGCACACTGAAGCTTTCTTT. It specifies CASSVRLAGHTEAFF.

The table lists this clonotype with many counts. The chain couples TRBV7-2 to TRBJ1-6, with D tentatively TRBD1 (5 bases). The CDR3 covers 13 residues. The germline CDR1 and CDR2 sequences are SGHTA and FQGNSA. Trimming stripped 1 base from V and 11 bases from J, with 9 bases between. CDR3 sequence (DNA): TGTGCCAGCAGCTTAGGTGGGGCGGCACCCCTCCACTTT. Translating it yields CASSLGGAAPLHF.

The genes are TRBV20-1 and TRBJ1-3; D call uncertain. Germline CDR1 reads DFQATT; CDR2 reads SNEGSKA (reference sequence). With 1 base removed from V and 0 bases from J, the gap between germline ends came to 13 bases. This CDR3 region has 16 residues. CDR3 amino acids: CSARGVGIVSGNTIYF. DNA of the CDR3: TGCAGTGCTAGAGGCGTAGGAATCGTCTCTGGAAACACCATATATTTT.

As regards this clonotype: A read error may explain this, as a much larger clone is one base away. This sequence joins TRBV28 and TRBJ2-5; weak D call: TRBD1 (6 bases). This CDR3 region has 14 residues. Germline CDR1 is MDHEN and CDR2 is SYDVKM. CDR3 nucleotide sequence: TGTGTCAGCAGTTTACCATTACAGGGAGAGACCCAGTACTTC. This translates into CVSSLPLQGETQYF.

This clonotype came up many times. The chain carries TRBV29-1 and TRBJ1-6, with 7 bases matching TRBD1. The CDR3 contains 13 residues. Germline V gene sequence: CDR1 SQVTM, CDR2 ANQGSEA. V lost 6 bases and J lost 5; bases outside the gene matches: 4. CDR3 nucleotides: TGCAGCGTAAGCAGGGGGGATAATTCACCCCTCCACTTT. Amino acids: CSVSRGDNSPLHF.

This clonotype appeared many times. The CDR3 nucleotides are TGCGCCAGCAGTGAATCGGACAGACTTAGCAATCAGCCCCAGCATTTT. Translating gives CASSESDRLSNQPQHF. The rearrangement joins TRBV10-2 to TRBJ1-5; D is possibly TRBD1 (6 bases). Trimming pared 3 bases from V and 0 bases from J, leaving 12 bases between. Germline V gives CDR1 WSHSY, CDR2 SAAADI. The CDR3 is 16 amino acids.

This clonotype was detected many times. The gene calls are TRBV6-5 and TRBJ2-7; tentatively, D is TRBD1 or TRBD2 (5 bases each). The CDR3 covers 14 residues. From germline, CDR1 is MNHEY and CDR2 SVGAGI. V was clipped by 2 bases and J by 2 bases, with 10 bases between them. CDR3 nucleotides: TGTGCCAGCAGTTACCGGGACGGGGCCTACGAGCAGTACTTC. It yields the protein CASSYRDGAYEQYF.

The sample holds a few counts of this clonotype. This sequence joins TRBV7-9 and TRBJ1-3; TRBD1 aligns across 7 bases. Per germline, CDR1 SEHNR and CDR2 FQNEAQ (reference sequence). CDR3 length equals 16 residues. V lost 3 bases to trimming and J lost 2 bases; unmatched junction nucleotides: 7. The DNA for the CDR3 is TGTGCCAGCAGCTTTAACCTACAGGGGCCTGGAAACACCATATATTTT. This encodes CASSFNLQGPGNTIYF. Based on the CDR3 plus reference TRBV7-9 and TRBJ1-3, the full variable domain is DTGVSQNPRHKITKRGQNVTFRCDPISEHNRLYWYRQTLGQGPEFLTYFQNEAQLEKSRLLSDRFSAERPKGSFSTLEIQRTEQGDSAMYLCASSFNLQGPGNTIYFGEGSWLTVV.

This clonotype was observed at least ten times. The V and J genes are TRBV2 and TRBJ1-1; D ambiguous. Germline CDR1 is SNHLY and CDR2 is FYNNEI. The CDR3 runs to 12 residues. The germline V and J ends were trimmed by 6 bases and 6 bases, with 11 bases remaining between them. The CDR3 sequence is CASSAGSPEAFF. The CDR3 DNA sequence: TGTGCCAGCAGCGCGGGTAGCCCTGAAGCTTTCTTT.

V and J are TRBV6-5 and TRBJ2-6; the D gene is possibly TRBD1 (5 bases). The V and J ends lost 7 bases and 2 bases respectively, with 15 bases between them. The CDR3 length is 16 residues. CDR1 and CDR2 from the germline V gene are MNHEY and SVGAGI. This CDR3 reads CASTLAGPTGANVLTF. CDR3 nucleotide sequence: TGTGCCAGCACCCTGGCAGGGCCCACTGGGGCCAACGTCCTGACTTTC.